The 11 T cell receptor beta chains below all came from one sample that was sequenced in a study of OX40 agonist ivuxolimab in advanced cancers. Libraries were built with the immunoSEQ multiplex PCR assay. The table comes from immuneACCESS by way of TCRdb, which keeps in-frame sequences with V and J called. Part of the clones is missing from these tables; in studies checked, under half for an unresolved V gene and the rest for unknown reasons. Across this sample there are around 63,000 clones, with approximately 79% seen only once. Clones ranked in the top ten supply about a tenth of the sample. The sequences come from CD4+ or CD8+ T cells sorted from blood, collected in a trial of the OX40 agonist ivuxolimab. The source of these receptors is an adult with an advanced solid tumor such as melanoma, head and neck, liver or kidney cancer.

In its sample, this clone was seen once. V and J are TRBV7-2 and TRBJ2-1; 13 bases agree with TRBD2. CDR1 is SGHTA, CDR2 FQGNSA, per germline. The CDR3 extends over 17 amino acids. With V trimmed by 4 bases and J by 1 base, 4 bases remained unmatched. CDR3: CASSSTSGGGSYNEQFF. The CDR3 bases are TGTGCCAGCAGCTCTACTAGCGGGGGGGGTTCCTACAATGAGCAGTTCTTC.

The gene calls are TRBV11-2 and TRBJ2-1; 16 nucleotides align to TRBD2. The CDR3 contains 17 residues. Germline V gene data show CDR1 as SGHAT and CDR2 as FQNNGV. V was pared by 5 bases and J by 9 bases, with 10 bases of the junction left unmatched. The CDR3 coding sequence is TGTGCCAGCAGCGCGGGACTAGCGGGAGGGCTCCAGAGTGAGCAGTTCTTC. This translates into CASSAGLAGGLQSEQFF.

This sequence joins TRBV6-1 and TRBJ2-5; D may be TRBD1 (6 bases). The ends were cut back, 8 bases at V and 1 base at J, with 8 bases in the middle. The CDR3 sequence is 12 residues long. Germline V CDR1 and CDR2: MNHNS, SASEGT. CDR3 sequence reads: CASEGGQETQYF. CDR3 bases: TGTGCCAGCGAAGGGGGCCAAGAGACCCAGTACTTC.

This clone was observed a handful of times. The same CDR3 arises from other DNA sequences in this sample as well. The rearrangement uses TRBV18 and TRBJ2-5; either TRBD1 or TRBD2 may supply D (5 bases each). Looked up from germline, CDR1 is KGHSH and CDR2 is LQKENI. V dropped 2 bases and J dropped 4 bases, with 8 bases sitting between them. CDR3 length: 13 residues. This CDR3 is CASSPGGGETQYF. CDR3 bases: TGTGCCAGCTCACCAGGGGGTGGAGAGACCCAGTACTTC.

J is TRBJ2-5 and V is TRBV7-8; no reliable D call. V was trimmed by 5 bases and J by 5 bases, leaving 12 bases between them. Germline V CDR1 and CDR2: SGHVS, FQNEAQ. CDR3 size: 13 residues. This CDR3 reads CASSPPISETQYF. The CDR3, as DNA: TGTGCCAGCAGCCCCCCTATCAGCGAGACCCAGTACTTC.

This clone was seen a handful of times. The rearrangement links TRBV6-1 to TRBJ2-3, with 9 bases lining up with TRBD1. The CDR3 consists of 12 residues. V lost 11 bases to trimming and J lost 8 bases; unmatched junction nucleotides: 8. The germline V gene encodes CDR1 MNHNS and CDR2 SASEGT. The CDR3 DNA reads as TGTGCCGGTGGACAGGGGCAGGGTACGCAGTATTTT. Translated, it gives CAGGQGQGTQYF.

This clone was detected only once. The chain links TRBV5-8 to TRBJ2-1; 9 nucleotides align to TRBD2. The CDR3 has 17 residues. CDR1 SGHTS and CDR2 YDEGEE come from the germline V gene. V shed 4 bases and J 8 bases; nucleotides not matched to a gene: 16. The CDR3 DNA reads TGTGCCAGCAGCGGGGTCAGCGGGGGGCCTTGGGGCTATGAGCAGTTCTTC. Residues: CASSGVSGGPWGYEQFF.

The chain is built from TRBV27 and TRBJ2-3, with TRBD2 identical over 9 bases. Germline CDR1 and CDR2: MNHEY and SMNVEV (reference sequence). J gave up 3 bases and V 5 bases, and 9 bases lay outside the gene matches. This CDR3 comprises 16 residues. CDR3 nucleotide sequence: TGTGCCAGCAGTCCTATAGCGGGAGCGAGGACAGATACGCAGTATTTT. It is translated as CASSPIAGARTDTQYF.

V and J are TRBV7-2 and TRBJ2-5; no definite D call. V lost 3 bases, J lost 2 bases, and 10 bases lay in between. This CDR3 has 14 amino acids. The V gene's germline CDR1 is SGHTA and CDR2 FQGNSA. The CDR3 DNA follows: TGTGCCAGCAGCTTTAATTCAGCACAAGAGACCCAGTACTTC. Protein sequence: CASSFNSAQETQYF.

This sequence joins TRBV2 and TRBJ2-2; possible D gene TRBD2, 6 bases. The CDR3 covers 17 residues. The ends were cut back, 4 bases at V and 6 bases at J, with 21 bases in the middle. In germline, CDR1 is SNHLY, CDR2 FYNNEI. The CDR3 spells CASSVGGPGGTAGELFF. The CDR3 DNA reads TGTGCCAGCAGTGTAGGTGGGCCCGGGGGTACCGCCGGGGAGCTGTTTTTT. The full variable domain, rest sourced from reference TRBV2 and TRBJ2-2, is EPEVTQTPSHQVTQMGQEVILRCVPISNHLYFYWYRQILGQKVEFLVSFYNNEISEKSEIFDDQFSVERPDGSNFTLKIRSTKLEDSAMYFCASSVGGPGGTAGELFFGEGSRLTVL.

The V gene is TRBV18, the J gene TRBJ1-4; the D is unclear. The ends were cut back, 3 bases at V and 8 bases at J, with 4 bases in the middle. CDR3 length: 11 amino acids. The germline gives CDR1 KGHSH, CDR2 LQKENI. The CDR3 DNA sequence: TGTGCCAGCTCACCGTCGGAAAAACTGTTTTTT. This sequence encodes CASSPSEKLFF.